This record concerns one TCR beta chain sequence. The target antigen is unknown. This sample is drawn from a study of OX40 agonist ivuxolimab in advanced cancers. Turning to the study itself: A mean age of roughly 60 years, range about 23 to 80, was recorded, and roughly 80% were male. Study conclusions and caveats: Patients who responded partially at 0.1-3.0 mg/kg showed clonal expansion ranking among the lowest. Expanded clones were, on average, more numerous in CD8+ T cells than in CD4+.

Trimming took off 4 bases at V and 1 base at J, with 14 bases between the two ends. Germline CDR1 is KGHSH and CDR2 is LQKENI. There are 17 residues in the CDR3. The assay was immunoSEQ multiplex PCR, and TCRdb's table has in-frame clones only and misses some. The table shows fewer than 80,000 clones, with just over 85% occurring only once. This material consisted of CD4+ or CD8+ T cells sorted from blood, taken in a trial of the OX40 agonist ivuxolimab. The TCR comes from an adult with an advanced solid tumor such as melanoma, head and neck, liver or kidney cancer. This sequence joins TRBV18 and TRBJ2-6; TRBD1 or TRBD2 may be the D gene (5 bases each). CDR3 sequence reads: CASSHQGPDSGANVLTF. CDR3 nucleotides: TGTGCCAGCTCACACCAGGGACCTGATTCTGGGGCCAACGTCCTGACTTTC.